Shown below are 24 T cell receptor beta chains from a single sample sequenced in a study of OX40 agonist ivuxolimab in advanced cancers. The data were produced by immunoSEQ multiplex PCR, yet TCRdb's version contains in-frame clones alone and is incomplete. The data hold 77,000 or so clones, with under 90% observed a single time. Source: CD4+ or CD8+ T cells sorted from blood, taken in a trial of the OX40 agonist ivuxolimab. Every receptor here comes from an adult with an advanced solid tumor such as melanoma, head and neck, liver or kidney cancer.

V is TRBV28 and J is TRBJ1-5, with D uncertain. Germline V gene lookup returns CDR1 MDHEN and CDR2 SYDVKM. This CDR3 region has 14 residues. V was shortened by 6 bases and J by 5 bases, with 14 bases between the two germline ends. DNA of the CDR3: TGTGCCAGCAGCCTGAGGGCCGGGGATCAGCCCCAGCATTTT. It specifies CASSLRAGDQPQHF. The full variable domain, with the rest looked up from reference TRBV28 and TRBJ1-5, is DVKVTQSSRYLVKRTGEKVFLECVQDMDHENMFWYRQDPGLGLRLIYFSYDVKMKEKGDIPEGYSVSREKKERFSLILESASTNQTSMYLCASSLRAGDQPQHFGDGTRLSIL.

The chain couples TRBV5-4 to TRBJ1-1; TRBD1 is a possible D gene (5 bases). The CDR3 loop spans 15 amino acids. V was cut by 3 bases and J by 1 base, with 13 bases left in between. CDR1 is SGHNT, CDR2 YYREEE, per germline (reference sequence). CDR3 in amino acids: CASSSPGRANTEAFF. CDR3 in DNA: TGTGCCAGCAGCTCCCCGGGACGGGCGAACACTGAAGCTTTCTTT.

The gene calls are TRBV5-1 and TRBJ2-7; D may be TRBD1 (5 bases). This CDR3 is 15 amino acids long. CDR1 is SGHRS and CDR2 is YFSETQ in the germline V gene. Trimming removed 3 bases from V and 1 base from J, with 14 bases in between. The CDR3 loop reads CASSYQGDLSYEQYF. In DNA, the CDR3 is TGCGCCAGCAGCTACCAGGGTGACCTATCCTACGAGCAGTACTTC.

The chain employs TRBV5-6 and TRBJ2-3; D not certain. Trimming took off 1 base at V and 8 bases at J, with 5 bases between the two ends. The CDR3 has 11 amino acids. Looked up from germline, CDR1 is SGHDT and CDR2 is YYEEEE. The CDR3 sequence is CASSLLSTQYF. The CDR3 nucleotides are TGTGCCAGCAGCTTGTTGTCTACGCAGTATTTT.

This chain links TRBV6-5 with TRBJ2-7; TRBD2 agrees at 7 bases. After removal of 6 bases from V and 5 bases from J, the junction contained 10 bases not matched to a gene. Germline loops: CDR1 MNHEY, CDR2 SVGAGI. This CDR3 is built from 14 residues. The CDR3 sequence: CASSQVRETHEQYF. The CDR3 nucleotides are TGTGCCAGCAGCCAGGTGCGGGAGACCCACGAGCAGTACTTC.

This clone was counted only a few times. This chain connects TRBV2 to TRBJ2-2; 7 nucleotides match TRBD1. CDR1 SNHLY and CDR2 FYNNEI come from the germline V gene. CDR3 size: 15 residues. V was clipped by 6 bases and J by 1 base; unmatched bases: 5. The CDR3 nucleotides read TGTGCCAGCAGCCTACAGGGGCAGAACACCGGGGAGCTGTTTTTT. The encoded protein is CASSLQGQNTGELFF. Combining the CDR3 with reference TRBV2 and TRBJ2-2 gives the whole variable domain EPEVTQTPSHQVTQMGQEVILRCVPISNHLYFYWYRQILGQKVEFLVSFYNNEISEKSEIFDDQFSVERPDGSNFTLKIRSTKLEDSAMYFCASSLQGQNTGELFFGEGSRLTVL.

The chain links TRBV11-2 to TRBJ2-1; no firm D call. Between the trimmed V and J ends, which lost 0 bases and 0 bases, there was a span of 6 bases. The CDR3 runs to 15 residues. Germline V gives CDR1 SGHAT, CDR2 FQNNGV. In DNA, the CDR3 is TGTGCCAGCAGCTTAGATTTGAGCTCCTACAATGAGCAGTTCTTC. Translating it yields CASSLDLSSYNEQFF.

The rearrangement joins TRBV27 to TRBJ1-3, with 12 bases lining up with TRBD1. Losses at the gene ends were 5 bases for V and 4 bases for J; bases not matched to a gene: 3. Germline lookup yields CDR1 MNHEY and CDR2 SMNVEV (reference sequence). This CDR3 spans 15 amino acids. The CDR3 spells CASSLGTGGGNTIYF. The DNA for the CDR3 is TGTGCCAGCAGTCTCGGGACAGGGGGCGGAAACACCATATATTTT.

The chain joins TRBV6-6 to TRBJ1-2; maybe TRBD1 (5 bases). Germline-derived CDR1 and CDR2 are MNHNY and SVGAGI (reference sequence). There are 13 residues in the CDR3. Trimming cost V 4 bases and J 6 bases, with 12 bases left between them. CDR3 amino acids: CASSFGDPNGYTF. CDR3 sequence (DNA): TGTGCCAGCAGTTTTGGGGACCCGAATGGCTACACCTTC.

The rearrangement uses TRBV5-1 and TRBJ2-1; D remains ambiguous. Trimming removed 1 base at V and 0 bases at J, with 14 bases between. The CDR3 length is 17 residues. Germline CDR1 is SGHRS and CDR2 is YFSETQ. CDR3 protein: CASSLRLPTPSYNEQFF. The CDR3 nucleotides are TGCGCCAGCAGCTTGAGGCTACCCACCCCCTCCTACAATGAGCAGTTCTTC.

V is TRBV30 and J is TRBJ1-2, with D unresolved. The germline gives CDR1 GTSNPN, CDR2 SVGIG (reference sequence). CDR3 length equals 13 residues. Trimming shortened V by 2 bases and J by 8 bases, and 15 bases separated the two germline ends. CDR3 nucleotides: TGTGCCTGGAGTAGAGAGGGATTAGGAGGCTACACCTTC. Translating it yields CAWSREGLGGYTF.

The CDR3 is CASRQGPREKLFF. CDR3 sequence (DNA): TGCGCCAGCAGACAGGGGCCGCGGGAAAAACTGTTTTTT. This chain links TRBV5-1 with TRBJ1-4, with TRBD1 matching over 7 bases. The trim removed 5 bases at V and 8 bases at J, leaving 6 bases unmatched. Germline CDR1 SGHRS, CDR2 YFSETQ. This CDR3 is built from 13 residues.

This rearrangement joins TRBV2 to TRBJ2-2; D remains unclear. The V gene lost 5 bases and the J gene lost 8 bases, with 12 bases spanning the gap. This CDR3 has 13 amino acids. Germline V CDR1 and CDR2: SNHLY, FYNNEI. CDR3 loop: CASSLGTSGELFF. The CDR3 region has the DNA TGTGCCAGCAGTTTAGGTACCTCGGGGGAGCTGTTTTTT.

The genes are TRBV27 and TRBJ2-4, with D possibly matching TRBD1 (6 bases). The CDR3 runs to 16 residues. CDR1 and CDR2 (germline): MNHEY, SMNVEV (reference sequence). The ends were cut back, 3 bases at V and 6 bases at J, with 18 bases in the middle. The CDR3 sequence: CASSLLTGTRTNIQYF. The CDR3 nucleotides read TGTGCCAGCAGTTTGCTGACAGGCACGCGGACAAACATTCAGTACTTC.

The rearrangement joins TRBV4-1 to TRBJ1-1; D perhaps matches TRBD1 (5 bases). V was shortened by 0 bases and J by 3 bases, with 5 bases between the two germline ends. This CDR3 has 13 amino acids. Germline CDR1 MGHRA, CDR2 YSYEKL. CDR3 in DNA: TGCGCCAGCAGCCAAGACAGGGACACTGAAGCTTTCTTT. Residues: CASSQDRDTEAFF.

The rearrangement joins TRBV28 to TRBJ1-4; 7 nucleotides match TRBD1. Germline V gives CDR1 MDHEN, CDR2 SYDVKM. Germline trimming cut 2 bases from V and 5 bases from J; bases unmatched to any gene: 11. The CDR3 runs to 17 residues. The DNA for the CDR3 is TGTGCCAGCAGTTTAGCCAGGGGGAAGACCCTGAATGAAAAACTGTTTTTT. It specifies CASSLARGKTLNEKLFF.

The V call is TRBV5-1, the J call TRBJ1-4; D may be TRBD1 (6 bases). The ends were cut back, 0 bases at V and 3 bases at J, with 6 bases in the middle. There are 14 residues in the CDR3. Germline CDR1 and CDR2: SGHRS and YFSETQ. The DNA of the CDR3 is TGCGCCAGCAGCTTGGGACAGGCTAATGAAAAACTGTTTTTT. Protein: CASSLGQANEKLFF.

This clone occurred once. CDR3 loop: CASSEAHWTANYGYTF. CDR3 coding DNA: TGTGCCAGCAGTGAAGCCCACTGGACAGCCAACTATGGCTACACCTTC. The V call is TRBV6-1, the J call TRBJ1-2; weak D call: TRBD1 (6 bases). The V gene's germline CDR1 is MNHNS and CDR2 SASEGT. V was clipped by 0 bases and J by 2 bases, with 13 bases between them. This CDR3 is built from 16 residues.

The J gene is TRBJ1-6, the V gene TRBV5-5; weak D call: TRBD1 (5 bases). The V end lost 2 bases, the J end lost 0 bases, and 9 bases lay between the germline ends. The V gene's germline CDR1 is SGHKS and CDR2 YYEKEE (reference sequence). CDR3 length equals 16 residues. CDR3 region: CASSLRTLSYNSPLHF. The CDR3 DNA follows: TGTGCCAGCAGCTTACGGACACTCTCCTATAATTCACCCCTCCACTTT.

The rearrangement links TRBV7-9 to TRBJ1-1, with D possibly being TRBD1 (5 bases). Germline V CDR1 and CDR2: SEHNR, FQNEAQ (reference sequence). V lost 5 bases and J 5 bases, leaving 15 bases between the germline ends. The CDR3 loop spans 14 amino acids. The CDR3 DNA reads TGTGCCAGCAGCCAAACCGGGGGTGGTACTGAAGCTTTCTTT. This translates into CASSQTGGGTEAFF.

The chain couples TRBV6-6 to TRBJ2-1; tentative D call: TRBD2 (5 bases). Per the germline V gene, CDR1 is MNHNY and CDR2 is SVGAGI (reference sequence). The CDR3 covers 15 residues. Trimming stripped 2 bases from V and 4 bases from J, with 12 bases between. CDR3: CASSYGSRGYNEQFF. The CDR3 DNA reads TGTGCCAGCAGTTACGGGAGCCGGGGTTACAATGAGCAGTTCTTC.

The gene calls are TRBV19 and TRBJ1-2; D remains unclear. In germline, CDR1 is LNHDA, CDR2 SQIVND (reference sequence). This CDR3 is 13 amino acids long. The V and J ends lost 0 bases and 2 bases respectively, with 4 bases between them. DNA for the CDR3: TGTGCCAGTAGTATAGAGATCAACTATGGCTACACCTTC. The encoded protein is CASSIEINYGYTF.

This clone was seen only once. The J gene is TRBJ2-7, the V gene TRBV6-6; D not certain. The V end lost 6 bases, the J end lost 4 bases, and 16 bases lay between the germline ends. The CDR3 extends over 14 amino acids. Germline V CDR1 and CDR2: MNHNY, SVGAGI (reference sequence). The chain's CDR3 is CASSPSDTRYEQYF. The CDR3 bases are TGTGCCAGCAGCCCCAGTGATACGCGTTACGAGCAGTACTTC.

This chain uses TRBV10-3 with TRBJ2-1; 8 nucleotides align to TRBD1. Germline trimming cut 9 bases from V and 4 bases from J; bases unmatched to any gene: 8. The CDR3 contains 14 residues. CDR1 is ENHRY, CDR2 SYGVKD, per germline. The DNA of the CDR3 is TGTGCCATATCAAACAGGGGGGATTACAATGAGCAGTTCTTC. Its translation: CAISNRGDYNEQFF.